This is a list of T cell receptor beta chains from one sample in a study of blood T cells in healthy people across ages. TCRdb re-called the 5' RACE reads with MiXCR, one entry per CDR3 protein. Here the sample spans fewer than 950,000 distinct CDR3 sequences, about 55% being singletons. The sequenced material came from blood. All receptors derive from an elderly man in good health. CDR3s include the opening cysteine and the closing phenylalanine or tryptophan. A D gene is named only where the DNA matches it firmly. Clone size is stated in some rows and not others, as once, few, many or a class when expanded.

J,size,V,D,CDR3,DNA
TRBJ1-6,.,TRBV7-3,TRBD1,CASSLSRGNSPLHF,TGTGCCAGCAGCTTATCCAGGGGGAATTCACCCCTCCACTTT
TRBJ2-5,.,TRBV29-1,TRBD1,CSQGQGTETQYF,TGCAGCCAAGGACAGGGGACCGAGACCCAGTACTTC
TRBJ2-7,once,TRBV6-5,.,CASSPPIGNEQYF,TGTGCCAGCAGTCCACCCATCGGCAATGAGCAGTACTTC
TRBJ2-7,few,TRBV5-1,TRBD2,CASSLGSGIYEQYF,TGCGCCAGCAGCTTGGGTAGCGGGATCTACGAGCAGTACTTC
TRBJ2-5,.,TRBV6-1,TRBD1,CAAAGQGLRETQYF,TGTGCCGCCGCCGGACAGGGGTTAAGGGAGACCCAGTACTTC
TRBJ1-1,.,TRBV3-1,.,CASSTTPPKNTGAFF,TGTGCCAGCAGCACTACTCCACCCAAGAACACTGGAGCTTTCTTT
TRBJ2-5,.,TRBV24-1,.,CATSDPSGSVAYNEQYF,TGTGCCACCAGTGATCCGTCAGGTAGCGTGGCCTACAATGAGCAGTACTTC
TRBJ2-3,.,TRBV6-5,TRBD2,CASSYKAGTLTDTQYF,TGTGCCAGCAGTTACAAAGCGGGGACCCTCACAGATACGCAGTATTTT
TRBJ2-7,few,TRBV27,.,CASSKQGESYEQYF,TGTGCCAGCAGCAAACAGGGTGAGAGCTACGAGCAGTACTTC
TRBJ2-7,.,TRBV6-6,TRBD1,CASRTGASYEQYF,TGTGCCAGCCGGACAGGGGCCTCCTACGAGCAGTACTTC
TRBJ1-2,.,TRBV9,.,CASSVEGGLSGYTF,TGTGCCAGCAGCGTAGAGGGGGGTCTATCGGGCTACACTTTC
TRBJ1-1,.,TRBV29-1,TRBD1,CSAGTGGDTEAFF,TGCAGCGCCGGGACAGGGGGGGATACTGAAGCTTTCTTT
TRBJ2-5,.,TRBV7-9,TRBD1,CASSSMRTGGLETQYF,TGTGCCAGCAGCTCAATGAGGACAGGGGGCTTAGAGACCCAGTACTTC
TRBJ1-2,.,TRBV4-2,.,CASSQEGGRSNYGYTF,TGTGCCAGCAGCCAAGAAGGGGGGCGCAGTAACTATGGCTACACCTTC
TRBJ2-1,.,TRBV7-6,TRBD2,CASTTLAGVGEQFF,TGTGCCAGCACCACTCTAGCGGGAGTAGGTGAGCAGTTCTTC
TRBJ2-7,.,TRBV28,.,CASSFEGLSLTYEQYF,TGTGCCAGCAGTTTTGAAGGTCTATCGCTCACCTACGAGCAGTACTTC
TRBJ2-1,.,TRBV11-3,.,CASSLDLDNEQFF,TGTGCCAGCAGCTTAGATCTAGACAATGAGCAGTTCTTC
TRBJ2-7,.,TRBV15,.,CATRRADSYEQYF,TGTGCCACCAGGAGGGCAGATTCCTACGAGCAGTACTTC
TRBJ2-1,.,TRBV3-1,TRBD2,CASSAGGGGNEQFF,TGTGCCAGCAGCGCGGGAGGGGGAGGGAATGAGCAGTTCTTC
TRBJ2-7,few,TRBV2,TRBD2,CASSERFPLAGYSYNEQYF,TGTGCCAGCAGTGAACGATTCCCACTAGCGGGCTACTCCTACAATGAGCAGTACTTC
TRBJ2-1,.,TRBV4-1,.,CASSPSRGLRDEQFF,TGCGCCAGCAGCCCAAGCCGAGGTCTAAGGGATGAGCAGTTCTTC
TRBJ2-3,many,TRBV7-6,.,CASSLGADTQYF,TGTGCCAGCAGCTTAGGGGCAGATACGCAGTATTTT
TRBJ1-1,.,TRBV3-1,TRBD1,CASTRQGSNTEAFF,TGTGCCAGCACCCGACAGGGATCGAACACTGAAGCTTTCTTT
TRBJ2-1,.,TRBV6-5,.,CASSYASTSYNEQFF,TGTGCCAGCAGTTACGCCTCCACCTCCTACAATGAGCAGTTCTTC
TRBJ1-2,.,TRBV12-3/TRBV12-4,TRBD1,CASSPFTGTGWAGYTF,TGTGCCAGCAGTCCATTTACCGGGACAGGTTGGGCCGGCTACACCTTC
TRBJ2-7,.,TRBV7-2,.,CASSVSAVTYEQYF,TGTGCCAGCAGCGTATCTGCGGTTACCTACGAGCAGTACTTC
TRBJ2-7,many,TRBV9,.,CASSASSGGVYEQYF,TGTGCCAGCAGCGCATCCTCTGGCGGGGTCTACGAGCAGTACTTC
TRBJ1-2,.,TRBV6-5,TRBD1,CASSENRGQQGYTF,TGTGCCAGCAGTGAGAACAGGGGGCAACAAGGCTACACCTTC
TRBJ2-1,.,TRBV20-1,.,CSAEGRTYNEQFF,TGCAGTGCCGAGGGTCGGACCTACAATGAGCAGTTCTTC
TRBJ2-7,.,TRBV9,.,CASSVALGQTEQYF,TGTGCCAGCAGCGTAGCTCTTGGGCAGACCGAGCAGTACTTC
TRBJ2-1,.,TRBV4-1,TRBD2,CARSPFGLAVINNEQFF,TGCGCCCGCAGCCCTTTCGGGCTAGCGGTCATCAACAATGAGCAGTTCTTC
TRBJ2-7,few,TRBV12-5,TRBD1,CASDPTGVPYEQYF,TGTGCTAGTGACCCGACAGGGGTCCCCTACGAGCAGTACTTC
TRBJ1-2,once,TRBV7-2,.,CATSFSGAQANYGYTF,TGTGCCACCTCATTTAGCGGGGCACAAGCTAACTATGGCTACACCTTC
TRBJ2-7,.,TRBV3-1,.,CASSHASTGEQYF,TGTGCCAGCAGCCATGCCTCGACAGGCGAGCAGTACTTC
TRBJ1-2,few,TRBV5-6,.,CASSPRRRGRDYGYTF,TGTGCCAGCAGCCCCCGACGTAGGGGCAGGGACTATGGCTACACCTTC
TRBJ2-3,.,TRBV15,TRBD1,CATSRGDREAHTQYF,TGTGCCACCAGCAGAGGGGACAGGGAGGCCCATACGCAGTATTTT
TRBJ2-2,.,TRBV5-1,TRBD2,CASSLEGTSVPGELFF,TGCGCCAGCAGCTTGGAAGGGACTAGCGTCCCCGGGGAGCTGTTTTTT
TRBJ2-3,.,TRBV11-3,TRBD2,CASSPVSSGATQYF,TGTGCCAGCAGCCCCGTTTCTAGCGGCGCCACGCAGTATTTT
TRBJ2-2,once,TRBV28,.,CASSFSLGGELFF,TGTGCCAGCAGTTTTAGTCTGGGCGGGGAGCTGTTTTTT
TRBJ1-5,.,TRBV7-2,.,CASSFIPIPPYSNQPQHF,TGTGCCAGCAGCTTTATTCCAATTCCCCCGTATAGCAATCAGCCCCAGCATTTT
TRBJ2-7,.,TRBV24-1,.,CATSRGSGEQYF,TGTGCCACCAGTCGCGGTTCTGGCGAGCAGTACTTC
TRBJ2-3,few,TRBV29-1,.,CSVRRVGTDTQYF,TGCAGCGTTCGAAGGGTGGGCACAGATACGCAGTATTTT
TRBJ2-1,.,TRBV7-9,.,CASSLPLTANEQFF,TGTGCCAGCAGCTTACCCTTAACTGCAAATGAGCAGTTCTTC
TRBJ2-4,.,TRBV24-1,.,CATSRGVGDIQYF,TGTGCCACCAGTCGGGGTGTTGGGGACATTCAGTACTTC
TRBJ1-6,.,TRBV4-2,TRBD1,CASSQDQTGGSPLHF,TGTGCCAGCAGCCAAGATCAGACAGGGGGCTCACCCCTCCACTTT
TRBJ1-5,.,TRBV12-3/TRBV12-4,.,CASSLGGRGNQPQHF,TGTGCCAGCAGTCTTGGTGGGCGAGGCAATCAGCCCCAGCATTTT
TRBJ2-1,.,TRBV7-9,TRBD2,CASSLGTSGRSKPYNEQFF,TGTGCCAGCAGCTTAGGGACTAGCGGGAGGTCGAAACCCTACAATGAGCAGTTCTTC
TRBJ1-5,.,TRBV7-9,.,CATGGGQGQPQHF,TGTGCCACCGGAGGAGGGCAGGGTCAGCCCCAGCATTTT
TRBJ1-5,many,TRBV12-3/TRBV12-4,TRBD1,CARMFMDRDCQPQHF,TGTGCCAGGATGTTTATGGACAGGGATTGCCAGCCCCAGCATTTT
TRBJ1-2,.,TRBV7-9,.,CASSRVARDGYTF,TGTGCCAGCAGCCGCGTGGCTCGGGATGGCTACACCTTC
TRBJ2-5,.,TRBV20-1,TRBD1,CSAPETGQETQYF,TGCAGTGCTCCCGAGACAGGGCAAGAGACCCAGTACTTC
TRBJ1-2,.,TRBV10-3,.,CAISDYRDNYGYTF,TGTGCCATCAGTGATTACAGGGATAACTATGGCTACACCTTC
TRBJ2-5,.,TRBV4-1,.,CASSQVPEPSGHRDEQYF,TGCGCCAGCAGCCAAGTTCCGGAGCCTAGCGGCCACAGGGATGAGCAGTACTTC
TRBJ2-3,.,TRBV7-9,TRBD2,CASSSTSGATDTQYF,TGTGCCAGCAGTTCCACTAGCGGGGCCACAGATACGCAGTATTTT
TRBJ2-2,few,TRBV5-6,.,CASSSGSTGELFF,TGTGCCAGCAGCTCGGGTTCGACCGGGGAGCTGTTTTTT
TRBJ2-3,.,TRBV7-2,.,CASGEGHRYAYF,TGTGCCAGCGGCGAGGGCCACAGATACGCGTATTTT
TRBJ2-3,.,TRBV29-1,.,CGVDGGTDTQYF,TGCGGCGTTGATGGGGGCACAGATACGCAGTATTTT
TRBJ1-3,few,TRBV20-1,TRBD1,CSARRTGDSGNTIYF,TGCAGTGCTAGAAGGACAGGGGACTCTGGAAACACCATATATTTT